This passage covers 32 T cell receptor beta chains from one sample sequenced in a study of blood T cell repertoires in COVID-19. The protocol was immunoSEQ multiplex PCR, while the TCRdb copy is restricted to in-frame clones and leaves out a portion. Of under 75,000 clones detected, 81% appear once; the ten largest clones hold about 26%. The sequenced sample consisted of peripheral blood. These receptors all stem from a woman older than 75 with active or convalescent COVID-19.

V gene TRBV28 combines with J gene TRBJ2-1, with a weak D call TRBD2 (5 bases). The CDR3 length is 16 residues. The V end was cut by 6 bases, the J end by 1 base, with 16 bases between. Germline V gives CDR1 MDHEN, CDR2 SYDVKM. The CDR3 DNA reads as TGTGCCAGCAGGAACGGCGGGTATGGGTCCTACAATGAGCAGTTCTTC. Amino acids: CASRNGGYGSYNEQFF.

The chain combines TRBV28 with TRBJ1-5, with D hard to call. The CDR3 runs to 16 residues. Germline V gene lookup returns CDR1 MDHEN and CDR2 SYDVKM. The V end was cut by 2 bases, the J end by 2 bases, with 13 bases between. CDR3 bases: TGTGCCAGCAGTTTACCGGGGAGTATGGGCAATCAGCCCCAGCATTTT. It yields the protein CASSLPGSMGNQPQHF.

This CDR3 reads CASSFPGVKPQHF. The CDR3 bases are TGTGCCAGCAGTTTCCCAGGTGTGAAGCCCCAGCATTTT. The gene calls are TRBV12-3 or TRBV12-4 and TRBJ1-5; D is unclear. Trimming took off 3 bases at V and 8 bases at J, with 11 bases between the two ends. The CDR3 has 13 amino acids.

The table lists this clone with a few counts. This chain links TRBV6-2 or TRBV6-3 with TRBJ1-2; 11 positions agree with TRBD1. Germline CDR1 MNHEY, CDR2 SVGEGT. V dropped 2 bases and J dropped 3; count of bases not matched to a gene: 2. The CDR3 is made up of 15 amino acids. The CDR3 region is CASSYRTGGDYGYTF. The CDR3 nucleotides read TGTGCCAGCAGTTACCGGACAGGGGGCGACTATGGCTACACCTTC.

The chain uses TRBV7-8 and TRBJ2-2; maybe TRBD1 (6 bases). CDR1 SGHVS and CDR2 FQNEAQ come from the germline V gene. V lost 5 bases to trimming and J lost 0 bases, with 22 bases between them. The CDR3 sequence is 19 residues long. The CDR3 loop is CASSLLWAGDRPNTGELFF. In DNA form, the CDR3 reads TGTGCCAGCAGCCTCCTCTGGGCAGGGGACCGACCGAACACCGGGGAGCTGTTTTTT.

V gene TRBV3-1 (or the pseudogene TRBV3-2) combines with J gene TRBJ1-3, with 9 bases matching TRBD1. This CDR3 is 14 amino acids long. The germline V gene has CDR1 LGHDT and CDR2 YNNKEL (reference sequence). V shed 10 bases and J 7 bases; nucleotides not matched to a gene: 11. Here the CDR3 reads CATQGVQGANTIYF. CDR3 bases: TGTGCCACCCAAGGAGTACAGGGGGCGAACACCATATATTTT.

The sample holds many counts of this clone. This chain joins TRBV10-2 and TRBJ1-2; TRBD1 might be the D (6 bases). Trimming cost V 3 bases and J 2 bases, with 10 bases left between them. The CDR3 covers 14 residues. Germline V lookup: CDR1 WSHSY, CDR2 SAAADI. CDR3 residues: CASSDVDRNYGYTF. CDR3 in DNA: TGCGCCAGCAGTGACGTGGACAGAAACTATGGCTACACCTTC.

On this clone itself: A much larger clonotype is one base distant, so this may be a read error. This same CDR3 is encoded by further DNA sequences in the sample. The rearrangement joins TRBV5-3 to TRBJ2-5, with 8 bases identical to TRBD2. TRBV5-3 is classed as an ORF, of uncertain function. J gave up 4 bases and V 10 bases, and 24 bases lay outside the gene matches. CDR3 size: 18 residues. CDR3 residues: CACLGTRGGPRHGETQYF. The CDR3 DNA is TGTGCCTGCTTGGGTACTCGGGGGGGCCCCCGCCACGGAGAGACCCAGTACTTC.

The J gene is TRBJ2-5, the V gene TRBV3-1 (or the pseudogene TRBV3-2); possibly TRBD2 for D (6 bases). The CDR3 runs 17 residues. V gave up 0 bases and J gave up 2 bases, with 16 bases separating them. Germline V gene lookup returns CDR1 LGHDT and CDR2 YNNKEL (reference sequence). The CDR3 bases are TGTGCCAGCAGCCAAGATTCCGCGGCGGGGCGACAAGAGACCCAGTACTTC. Encoded protein: CASSQDSAAGRQETQYF.

In DNA, the CDR3 is TGTGCCAGCAGTTTGGCAGGGGGCGGTCAGCCCCAGCATTTT. Protein sequence: CASSLAGGGQPQHF. The chain has TRBV6-5 and TRBJ1-5; 8 bases agree with TRBD1. This CDR3 contains 14 residues. Germline V gene sequence: CDR1 MNHEY, CDR2 SVGAGI. The V segment lost 4 bases and the J segment 6 bases; nucleotides outside the gene matches: 5.

Written as DNA, the CDR3 is TGTGCCAGCAGTGAAAGGGGCAGGGGGCTTGCGGGCAATCAGCCCCAGCATTTT. Amino acids: CASSERGRGLAGNQPQHF. The chain is built from TRBV6-1 and TRBJ1-5, with 8 bases fitting TRBD1. The V gene's germline CDR1 is MNHNS and CDR2 SASEGT. The CDR3 is made up of 18 amino acids. V gave up 2 bases and J gave up 2 bases; unmatched junction bases: 11.

The rearrangement links TRBV12-3 or TRBV12-4 to TRBJ1-2, with a possible D match to TRBD1 (6 bases). This CDR3 spans 13 amino acids. V lost 7 bases to trimming and J lost 3 bases, with 12 bases between them. The CDR3 is CASTRSGDYGYTF. In DNA, the CDR3 is TGTGCCAGCACCCGATCAGGGGACTATGGCTACACCTTC.

This sequence joins TRBV5-1 and TRBJ2-1, with D possibly TRBD2 on 6 matching bases. This CDR3 has 16 amino acids. V lost 0 bases and J 2 bases, leaving 12 bases between the germline ends. Germline CDR1 and CDR2: SGHRS and YFSETQ. CDR3 nucleotides: TGCGCCAGCAGCTTGGACGCCGGGGGTACCTACAATGAGCAGTTCTTC. This translates into CASSLDAGGTYNEQFF.

V and J are TRBV5-4 and TRBJ2-2, with D possibly TRBD1 on 5 matching bases. The CDR3 consists of 15 residues. V dropped 6 bases and J dropped 0 bases, with 12 bases sitting between them. Per germline, CDR1 SGHNT and CDR2 YYREEE (reference sequence). The chain's CDR3 is CASKSRDTNTGELFF. The CDR3 bases are TGTGCCAGCAAATCCAGGGATACGAACACCGGGGAGCTGTTTTTT.

This chain joins TRBV6-5 and TRBJ1-2; D might be TRBD1 (6 bases). The V end lost 8 bases, the J end lost 0 bases, and 16 bases lay between the germline ends. This CDR3 is built from 15 residues. Germline V lookup: CDR1 MNHEY, CDR2 SVGAGI. This CDR3 is CASSPTTGANYGYTF. Written as DNA, the CDR3 is TGTGCCAGCTCCCCAACGACAGGAGCTAACTATGGCTACACCTTC.

This rearrangement joins TRBV28 to TRBJ1-4; a possible D gene is TRBD1 (5 bases). Germline-derived CDR1 and CDR2 are MDHEN and SYDVKM. V gave up 1 base and J gave up 5 bases, with 11 bases separating them. This CDR3 region has 15 residues. The CDR3 DNA follows: TGTGCCAGCAGTTTATCAAACAGGCTGAATGAAAAACTGTTTTTT. This encodes CASSLSNRLNEKLFF.

This sequence joins TRBV10-2 and TRBJ2-3, with TRBD2 matching 13 bases. The CDR3 loop spans 18 amino acids. CDR1 and CDR2 (germline): WSHSY, SAAADI. Trimming cost V 7 bases and J 3 bases; bases outside gene matches: 13. The CDR3 DNA is TGCGCCAGCACCGGAGCACTAGCGGGGGGGCGCGGAACAGATACGCAGTATTTT. Encoded protein: CASTGALAGGRGTDTQYF.

CDR3 bases: TGCGCCAGCAGCAGCCAGGGGGCGCCCCAAGAGACCCAGTACTTC. Its translation is CASSSQGAPQETQYF. This rearrangement joins TRBV5-1 to TRBJ2-5; 8 bases are shared with TRBD1. The J segment lost 1 base and the V segment lost 4 bases, leaving 6 bases of the junction unmatched. This CDR3 contains 15 residues. Germline lookup yields CDR1 SGHRS and CDR2 YFSETQ. The full variable domain, in which reference TRBV5-1 and TRBJ2-5 provide the parts outside the CDR3, is KAGVTQTPRYLIKTRGQQVTLSCSPISGHRSVSWYQQTPGQGLQFLFEYFSETQRNKGNFPGRFSGRQFSNSRSEMNVSTLELGDSALYLCASSSQGAPQETQYFGPGTRLLVL.

In its sample, this clone was seen a few times. The chain links TRBV5-1 to TRBJ2-3; the D gene is possibly TRBD2 (6 bases). The germline V and J ends were trimmed by 4 bases and 0 bases, with 12 bases remaining between them. This CDR3 contains 15 residues. The germline V gene has CDR1 SGHRS and CDR2 YFSETQ. CDR3 amino acids: CASSRGLDSTDTQYF. Written as DNA, the CDR3 is TGCGCCAGCAGCCGGGGACTGGACAGCACAGATACGCAGTATTTT.

The chain uses TRBV2 and TRBJ2-1; no firm D call. Between the trimmed V and J ends, which lost 6 bases and 7 bases, there was a span of 13 bases. This CDR3 spans 13 amino acids. CDR1 is SNHLY, CDR2 FYNNEI, per germline. The CDR3 loop is CASSYEVSNEQFF. CDR3 DNA: TGTGCCAGCAGCTATGAAGTTTCGAATGAGCAGTTCTTC.

The chain joins TRBV5-8 to TRBJ1-1, with 10 nucleotides matching TRBD1. The CDR3 runs 16 residues. The germline V gene has CDR1 SGHTS and CDR2 YDEGEE. Trimming at V came to 3 bases and at J to 1 base, leaving 6 bases not matched to a gene. CDR3 in DNA: TGTGCCAGCAGCTATGGGACAGGGGATTGGAACACTGAAGCTTTCTTT. Its protein is CASSYGTGDWNTEAFF.

Note on this clone: The junction shows a germline mismatch at one end, possibly a read error. The CDR3 here is CARSGGGVTSTDTQYF. The CDR3 nucleotides are TGTGCCCGCAGCGGAGGGGGGGTGACTAGCACAGATACGCAGTATTTT. The J gene is TRBJ2-3, the V gene TRBV9; possible D gene TRBD2, 7 bases. Germline V gives CDR1 SGDLS, CDR2 YYNGEE. This CDR3 has 16 residues.

The V call is TRBV6-6, the J call TRBJ2-1; a weak D match, TRBD1 (6 bases). The germline V gene has CDR1 MNHNY and CDR2 SVGAGI (reference sequence). Trimming pared 4 bases from V and 8 bases from J, leaving 15 bases between. CDR3 length equals 14 residues. CDR3 bases: TGTGCCAGCAGTTGGGGCAGGGGAAGGGATGAGCAGTTCTTC. This encodes CASSWGRGRDEQFF.

V and J are TRBV7-8 and TRBJ2-3; 13 nucleotides align to TRBD2. Germline lookup yields CDR1 SGHVS and CDR2 FQNEAQ. Trimming at V came to 8 bases and at J to 4 bases, leaving 12 bases not matched to a gene. The CDR3 has 17 residues. The CDR3 DNA sequence: TGTGCCAGCGGCCTGACCCTGGGACTAGCGGGGCCAGATACGCAGTATTTT. Encoded protein: CASGLTLGLAGPDTQYF.

The J gene is TRBJ2-1, the V gene TRBV7-9, with a possible D match to TRBD1 (6 bases). Trimming left V 2 bases short and J 6 bases short, with 17 bases between. CDR1 and CDR2 from the germline V gene are SEHNR and FQNEAQ (reference sequence). CDR3 size: 16 residues. CDR3 protein: CASSLNTGGEVNEQFF. CDR3 coding DNA: TGTGCCAGCAGCTTAAATACTGGGGGCGAAGTCAATGAGCAGTTCTTC. Complete variable domain (other parts from reference TRBV7-9 and TRBJ2-1): DTGVSQNPRHKITKRGQNVTFRCDPISEHNRLYWYRQTLGQGPEFLTYFQNEAQLEKSRLLSDRFSAERPKGSFSTLEIQRTEQGDSAMYLCASSLNTGGEVNEQFFGPGTRLTVL.

The CDR3 here is CASSPGGGRSIYEQYF. In DNA, the CDR3 is TGTGCCAGCAGCCCCGGGGGGGGGAGATCTATCTACGAGCAGTACTTC. V and J are TRBV3-1 (or the pseudogene TRBV3-2) and TRBJ2-7; the match to TRBD2 covers 8 bases. The V gene's germline CDR1 is LGHDT and CDR2 YNNKEL (reference sequence). Germline trimming cut 4 bases from V and 3 bases from J; bases unmatched to any gene: 11. CDR3 length: 16 amino acids.

The V and J genes are TRBV28 and TRBJ1-2; D is possibly TRBD1 (6 bases). The length of the CDR3 is 15 residues. The V and J ends lost 1 base and 5 bases respectively, with 14 bases between them. Germline assignment: CDR1 MDHEN and CDR2 SYDVKM. CDR3 amino acids: CASSLSPGRGYGYTF. CDR3 sequence (DNA): TGTGCCAGCAGTTTATCCCCTGGCAGGGGTTATGGCTACACCTTC.

This clone was seen once. The rearrangement joins TRBV28 to TRBJ1-1, with TRBD1 matching 8 bases. The CDR3 is 15 residues long. The V and J ends lost 4 bases and 1 base, in that order; junction bases with no gene match: 5. The V gene's germline CDR1 is MDHEN and CDR2 SYDVKM. In DNA, the CDR3 is TGTGCCAGCAGTTCTCTTGGGACAGGGAACACTGAAGCTTTCTTT. It encodes CASSSLGTGNTEAFF.

The V gene is TRBV12-3 or TRBV12-4, the J gene TRBJ1-2, with D possibly matching TRBD1 (6 bases). The CDR3 consists of 13 residues. Trimming removed 2 bases from V and 8 bases from J, with 12 bases in between. The CDR3 DNA sequence: TGTGCCAGCAGTTTATCGGCAGGGGTCGGCTACACCTTC. This translates into CASSLSAGVGYTF.

The rearrangement uses TRBV18 and TRBJ2-6, with D uncertain. The germline V gene has CDR1 KGHSH and CDR2 LQKENI. This CDR3 region has 15 residues. V was trimmed by 2 bases and J by 2 bases, leaving 7 bases between them. In DNA, the CDR3 is TGTGCCAGCTCACCATCCGAGGCTGGGGCCAACGTCCTGACTTTC. Amino acids: CASSPSEAGANVLTF.

This rearrangement joins TRBV9 to TRBJ1-1, with TRBD1 as a possible D gene (5 bases). Germline V gene lookup returns CDR1 SGDLS and CDR2 YYNGEE. The CDR3 extends over 17 amino acids. The V gene lost 0 bases and the J gene lost 2 bases, with 17 bases spanning the gap. In nucleotides, the CDR3 is TGTGCCAGCAGCGTAGAAGTGGGGCCTACGTCCAACACTGAAGCTTTCTTT. It is translated as CASSVEVGPTSNTEAFF.

V gene TRBV3-1 (or the pseudogene TRBV3-2) combines with J gene TRBJ1-2; D is undetermined. The germline gives CDR1 LGHDT, CDR2 YNNKEL (reference sequence). The CDR3 spans 12 residues. Trimming removed 4 bases at V and 3 bases at J, with 6 bases between. CDR3 residues: CASSRQDYGYTF. The DNA for the CDR3 is TGTGCCAGCAGCCGGCAGGACTATGGCTACACCTTC.